This T cell receptor beta chain was identified in a study of early T cells in non-severe SARS-CoV-2 infection. Study context: Sequencing of bulk RNA from unsorted whole blood was done, without chain pairing. Study outcomes and limitations: Database matching using VDJdb favored anti-spike CD8 responses, with private and CD4 specificities left missing.

The CDR3 spans 12 residues. Per the germline V gene, CDR1 is MNHEY and CDR2 is SMNVEV (reference sequence). V was clipped by 4 bases and J by 12 bases, with 10 bases between them. This clonotype was picked up many times. Its specificity is not known. Separate cDNA molecules each had unique molecular identifiers attached to them. TCRdb re-called the 5' RACE reads with MiXCR, one entry per CDR3 protein. In the table there are about 83,000 distinct CDR3 sequences, over 13% of which are singletons. This chain links TRBV27 with TRBJ1-6; D may be TRBD1 (5 bases). Sequencing was done on a sample of whole blood. The receptor was derived from an adult who was a healthcare worker with PCR-confirmed SARS-CoV-2 infection or an uninfected control (not recorded which). For the CDR3, the DNA is TGTGCCAGCAGTTGGCGCGGGGGACCCCTCCACTTT. Protein product: CASSWRGGPLHF.